This TCR beta chain comes out of a study of shared clonotypes between healthy human individuals. Terminally differentiated effector memory CD45RA+ cells were excluded by CCR7 positive selection of CD45RO-negative cells. Sequencing used immunoSEQ multiplex PCR; TCRdb keeps in-frame clones, though not all of them. The sample shows about 2.2 million clones, roughly 95% of them seen only once. V lost 2 bases and J 0 bases, leaving 20 bases between the germline ends. This CDR3 is built from 18 residues. Germline V gives CDR1 MGHRA, CDR2 YSYEKL. This chain uses TRBV4-1 with TRBJ2-7, with D perhaps matching TRBD1 or TRBD2 (6 bases each). Source material: naive CD8+ T cells from PBMCs. The clonotype originates from a young man in good health. Some clones in this sample may be carry-over from other donors' samples. The CDR3 sequence is CASSQYRRGAHSSYEQYF. The CDR3 DNA sequence: TGCGCCAGCAGCCAATATCGGAGGGGGGCGCACAGCTCCTACGAGCAGTACTTC.